The sequence of this T cell receptor (beta chain) was determined in a study of Ad26.COV2.S vaccination and SARS-CoV-2 variants. Germline V gives CDR1 KGHSH, CDR2 LQKENI. Unmatched junction bases numbered 5, after V lost 3 bases and J lost 4 bases. This CDR3 is 14 amino acids long. Details on this clone: Its antigen remains unknown. The same CDR3 is also encoded by other DNA sequences in this sample.

The treatment denotes: some 20 received Ad26.COV2.S at low or high dose, single or two shots; about five received placebo; per-sample allocation not given. The samples were gathered on day 63 after the first injection of vaccine or placebo. In Boston, an adult donor aged 18-55 years took part. An Ad26 vector carrying the Wuhan-strain SARS-CoV-2 spike served as the vaccine. Some clones are missing from TCRdb's copy, which holds only in-frame ones; the method was immunoSEQ multiplex PCR. The profile shows roughly 680,000 clones, more than 70% of them singletons. Findings and caveats of the study: Quantification of TCR breadth and depth may have yielded underestimates of total T cell responses.

The sequenced sample was peripheral blood, obtained in a trial of Ad26.COV2.S vaccine versus placebo. This rearrangement joins TRBV18 to TRBJ2-5; 7 bases agree with TRBD1. The TCR sequence derives from a person aged 18-60 years who received the Ad26.COV2.S COVID-19 vaccine or a placebo. The CDR3 DNA sequence: TGTGCCAGCTCACCCGGACAGGTTGGAGAGACCCAGTACTTC. Amino acid sequence: CASSPGQVGETQYF.